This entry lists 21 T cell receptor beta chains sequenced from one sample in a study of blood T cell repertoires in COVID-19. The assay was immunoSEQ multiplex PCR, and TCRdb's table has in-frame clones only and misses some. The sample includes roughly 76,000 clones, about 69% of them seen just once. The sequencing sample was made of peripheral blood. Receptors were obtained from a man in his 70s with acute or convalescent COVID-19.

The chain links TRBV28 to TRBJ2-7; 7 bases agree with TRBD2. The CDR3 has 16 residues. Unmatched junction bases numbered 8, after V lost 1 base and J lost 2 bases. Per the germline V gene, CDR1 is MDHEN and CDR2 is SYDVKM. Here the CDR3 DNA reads TGTGCCAGCAGTTTATCCCTAGCGGAACTAACCTACGAGCAGTACTTC. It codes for CASSLSLAELTYEQYF. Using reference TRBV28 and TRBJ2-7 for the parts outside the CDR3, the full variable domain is DVKVTQSSRYLVKRTGEKVFLECVQDMDHENMFWYRQDPGLGLRLIYFSYDVKMKEKGDIPEGYSVSREKKERFSLILESASTNQTSMYLCASSLSLAELTYEQYFGPGTRLTVT.

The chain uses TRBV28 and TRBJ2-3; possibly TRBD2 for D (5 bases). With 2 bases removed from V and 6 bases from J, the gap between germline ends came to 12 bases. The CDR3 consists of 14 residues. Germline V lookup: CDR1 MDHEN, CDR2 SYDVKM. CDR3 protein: CASSLGVARDTQYF. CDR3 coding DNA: TGTGCCAGCAGTTTAGGGGTAGCGCGGGATACGCAGTATTTT.

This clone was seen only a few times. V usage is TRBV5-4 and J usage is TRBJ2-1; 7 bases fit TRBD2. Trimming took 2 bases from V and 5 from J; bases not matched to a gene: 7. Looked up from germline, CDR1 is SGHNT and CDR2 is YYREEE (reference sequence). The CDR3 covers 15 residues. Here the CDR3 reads CASSLGREIDNEQFF. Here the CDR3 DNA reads TGTGCCAGCAGCTTAGGGCGGGAGATTGACAATGAGCAGTTCTTC.

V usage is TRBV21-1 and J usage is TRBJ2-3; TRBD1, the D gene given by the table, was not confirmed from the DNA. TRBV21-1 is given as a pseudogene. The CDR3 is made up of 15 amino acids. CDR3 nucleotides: TGTGCCAGCAGCAGAGGGGGACCCCTCCGGCGAACGCAGTATTTT. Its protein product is CASSRGGPLRRTQYF.

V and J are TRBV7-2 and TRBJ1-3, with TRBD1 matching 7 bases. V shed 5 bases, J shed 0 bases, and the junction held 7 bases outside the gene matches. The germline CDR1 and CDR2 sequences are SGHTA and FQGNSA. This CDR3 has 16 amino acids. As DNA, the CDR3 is TGTGCCAGCAGCCCGGGACAGCCCAGCTCTGGAAACACCATATATTTT. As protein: CASSPGQPSSGNTIYF.

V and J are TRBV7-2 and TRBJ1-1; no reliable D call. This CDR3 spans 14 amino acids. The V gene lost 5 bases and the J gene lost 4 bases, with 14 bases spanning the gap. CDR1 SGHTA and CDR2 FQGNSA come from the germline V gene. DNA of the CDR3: TGTGCCAGCAGCCTTCAGTCGGGGTCCACTGAAGCTTTCTTT. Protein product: CASSLQSGSTEAFF.

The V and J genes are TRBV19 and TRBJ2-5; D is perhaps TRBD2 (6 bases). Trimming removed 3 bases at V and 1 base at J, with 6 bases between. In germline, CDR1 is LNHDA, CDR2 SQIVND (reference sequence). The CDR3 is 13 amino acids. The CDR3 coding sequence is TGTGCCAGTAGTATGGGGGGCCAAGAGACCCAGTACTTC. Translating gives CASSMGGQETQYF.

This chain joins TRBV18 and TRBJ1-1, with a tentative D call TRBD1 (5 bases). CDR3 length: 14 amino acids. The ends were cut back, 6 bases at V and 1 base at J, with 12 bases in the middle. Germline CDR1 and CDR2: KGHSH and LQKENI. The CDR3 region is CASSQTQGNTEAFF. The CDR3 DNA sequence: TGTGCCAGCTCGCAGACGCAGGGGAACACTGAAGCTTTCTTT.

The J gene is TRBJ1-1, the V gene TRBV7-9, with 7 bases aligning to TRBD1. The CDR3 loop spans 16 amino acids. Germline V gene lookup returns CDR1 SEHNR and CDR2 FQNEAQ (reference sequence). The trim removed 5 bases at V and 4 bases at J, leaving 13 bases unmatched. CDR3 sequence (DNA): TGTGCCAGCAGCGAAAGTGGTCCCAGGGACAGCACTGAAGCTTTCTTT. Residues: CASSESGPRDSTEAFF.

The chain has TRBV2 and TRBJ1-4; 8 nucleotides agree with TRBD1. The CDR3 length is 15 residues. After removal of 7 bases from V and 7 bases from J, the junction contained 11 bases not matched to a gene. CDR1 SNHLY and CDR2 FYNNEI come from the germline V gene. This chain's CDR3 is CASILDRGGGEKLFF. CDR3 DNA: TGTGCCAGCATCCTTGACAGGGGAGGCGGTGAAAAACTGTTTTTT.

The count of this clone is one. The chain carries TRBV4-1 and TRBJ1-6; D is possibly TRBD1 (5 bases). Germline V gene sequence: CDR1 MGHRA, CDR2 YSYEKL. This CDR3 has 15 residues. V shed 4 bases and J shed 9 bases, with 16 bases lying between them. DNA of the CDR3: TGCGCCAGCAGCCGACCTGCAGGACAAGCTTCACCCCTCCACTTT. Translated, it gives CASSRPAGQASPLHF.

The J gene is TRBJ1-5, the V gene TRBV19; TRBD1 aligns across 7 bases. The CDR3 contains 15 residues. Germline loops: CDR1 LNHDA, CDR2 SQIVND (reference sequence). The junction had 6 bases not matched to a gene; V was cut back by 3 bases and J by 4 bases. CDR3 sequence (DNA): TGTGCCAGTAGTATTATCGGCAGGGGGAATCAGCCCCAGCATTTT. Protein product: CASSIIGRGNQPQHF.

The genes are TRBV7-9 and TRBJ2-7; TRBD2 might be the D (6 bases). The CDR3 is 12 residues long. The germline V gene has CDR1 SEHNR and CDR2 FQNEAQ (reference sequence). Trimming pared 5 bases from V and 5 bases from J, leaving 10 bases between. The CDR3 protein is CASSPTSDEQYF. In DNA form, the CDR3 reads TGTGCCAGCAGCCCGACTAGTGACGAGCAGTACTTC.

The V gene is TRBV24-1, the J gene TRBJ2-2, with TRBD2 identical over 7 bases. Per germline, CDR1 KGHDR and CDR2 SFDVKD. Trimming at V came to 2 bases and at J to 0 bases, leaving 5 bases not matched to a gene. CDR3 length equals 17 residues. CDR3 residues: CATSDSLRGTNTGELFF. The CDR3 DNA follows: TGTGCCACCAGTGATTCTCTGCGGGGGACGAACACCGGGGAGCTGTTTTTT.

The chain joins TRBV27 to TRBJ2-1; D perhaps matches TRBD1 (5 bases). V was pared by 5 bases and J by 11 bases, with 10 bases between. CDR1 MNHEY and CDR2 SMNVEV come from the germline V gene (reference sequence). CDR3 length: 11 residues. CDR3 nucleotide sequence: TGTGCCAGCAGTCACGGACAACAGCAGTTCTTC. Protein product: CASSHGQQQFF.

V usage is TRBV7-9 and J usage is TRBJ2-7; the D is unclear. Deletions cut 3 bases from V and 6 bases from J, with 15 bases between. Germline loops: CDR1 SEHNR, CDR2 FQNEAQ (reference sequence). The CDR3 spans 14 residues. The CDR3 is CASSFGVTVSEQYF. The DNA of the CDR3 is TGTGCCAGCAGCTTCGGTGTTACGGTATCCGAGCAGTACTTC.

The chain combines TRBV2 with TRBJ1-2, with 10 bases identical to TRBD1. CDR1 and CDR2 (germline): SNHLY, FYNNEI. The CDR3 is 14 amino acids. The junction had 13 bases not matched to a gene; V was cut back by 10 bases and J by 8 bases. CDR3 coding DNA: TGTGCCACCCCCGGGACAGGGGACCCGTCGGGCTACACCTTC. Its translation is CATPGTGDPSGYTF.

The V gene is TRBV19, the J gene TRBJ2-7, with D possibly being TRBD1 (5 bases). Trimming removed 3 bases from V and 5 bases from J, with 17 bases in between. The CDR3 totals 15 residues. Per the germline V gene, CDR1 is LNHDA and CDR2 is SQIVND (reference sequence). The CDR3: CASSISVQAVNEQYF. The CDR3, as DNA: TGTGCCAGTAGTATCAGTGTACAGGCGGTTAACGAGCAGTACTTC.

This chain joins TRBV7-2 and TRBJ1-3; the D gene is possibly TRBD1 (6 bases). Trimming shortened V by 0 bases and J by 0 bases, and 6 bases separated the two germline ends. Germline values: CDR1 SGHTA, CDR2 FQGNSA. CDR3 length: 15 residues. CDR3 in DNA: TGTGCCAGCAGCTTAGCGGGGGCCTCTGGAAACACCATATATTTT. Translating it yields CASSLAGASGNTIYF. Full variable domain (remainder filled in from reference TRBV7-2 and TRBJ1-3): GAGVSQSPSNKVTEKGKDVELRCDPISGHTALYWYRQSLGQGLEFLIYFQGNSAPDKSGLPSDRFSAERTGGSVSTLTIQRTQQEDSAVYLCASSLAGASGNTIYFGEGSWLTVV.

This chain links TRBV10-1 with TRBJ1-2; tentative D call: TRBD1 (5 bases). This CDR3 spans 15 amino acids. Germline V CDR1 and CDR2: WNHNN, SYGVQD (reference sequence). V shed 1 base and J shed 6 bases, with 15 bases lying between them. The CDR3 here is CASSEFPSGKDGYTF. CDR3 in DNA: TGCGCCAGCAGTGAGTTCCCTTCAGGGAAAGATGGCTACACCTTC.

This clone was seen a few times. The CDR3 DNA follows: TGTGCCAGCAGCTCCCGGACAGGGAGTAGGTTCTTC. Its protein product is CASSSRTGSRFF. The J gene is TRBJ2-1, the V gene TRBV28; 8 bases line up with TRBD1. CDR3 length: 12 amino acids. Germline V CDR1 and CDR2: MDHEN, SYDVKM. J lost 15 bases, V lost 6 bases, and 10 bases had no gene match.